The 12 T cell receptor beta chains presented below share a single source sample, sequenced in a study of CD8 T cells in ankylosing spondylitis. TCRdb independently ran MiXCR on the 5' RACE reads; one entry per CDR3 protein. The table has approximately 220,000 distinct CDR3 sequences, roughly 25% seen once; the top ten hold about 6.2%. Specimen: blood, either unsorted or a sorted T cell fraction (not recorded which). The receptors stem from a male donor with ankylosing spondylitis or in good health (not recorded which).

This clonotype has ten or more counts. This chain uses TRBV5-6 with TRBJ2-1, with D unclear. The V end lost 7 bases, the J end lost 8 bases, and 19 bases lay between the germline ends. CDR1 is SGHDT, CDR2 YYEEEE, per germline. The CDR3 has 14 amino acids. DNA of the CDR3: TGTGCCAGCGGGCGGCGGCTCCGATCCGATGAGCAGTTCTTC. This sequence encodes CASGRRLRSDEQFF.

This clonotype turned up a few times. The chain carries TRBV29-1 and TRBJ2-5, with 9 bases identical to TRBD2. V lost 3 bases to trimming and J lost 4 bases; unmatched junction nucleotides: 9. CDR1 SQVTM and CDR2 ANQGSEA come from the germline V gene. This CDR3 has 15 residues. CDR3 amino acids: CSVDRSGSGGETQYF. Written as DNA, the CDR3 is TGCAGCGTTGACCGTAGCGGGAGCGGAGGAGAGACCCAGTACTTC.

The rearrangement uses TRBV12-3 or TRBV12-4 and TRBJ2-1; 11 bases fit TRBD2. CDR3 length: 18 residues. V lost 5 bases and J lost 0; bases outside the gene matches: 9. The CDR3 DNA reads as TGTGCCAGCAGTAACCCGACTAGCGGGAAGAGCTCCTACAATGAGCAGTTCTTC. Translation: CASSNPTSGKSSYNEQFF.

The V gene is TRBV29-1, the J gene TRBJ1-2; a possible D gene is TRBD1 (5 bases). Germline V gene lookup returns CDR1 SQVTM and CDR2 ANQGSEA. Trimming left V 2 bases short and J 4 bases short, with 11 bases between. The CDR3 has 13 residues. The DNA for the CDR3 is TGCAGCGTTGAAATGGGGCGCAGCTATGGCTACACCTTC. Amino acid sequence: CSVEMGRSYGYTF.

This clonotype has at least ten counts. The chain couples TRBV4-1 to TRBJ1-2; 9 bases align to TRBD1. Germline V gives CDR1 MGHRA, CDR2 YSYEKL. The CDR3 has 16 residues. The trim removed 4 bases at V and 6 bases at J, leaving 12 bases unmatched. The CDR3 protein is CASSLYDTDRGHGYTF. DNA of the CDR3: TGCGCCAGCAGCCTATATGATACGGACAGGGGACATGGCTACACCTTC.

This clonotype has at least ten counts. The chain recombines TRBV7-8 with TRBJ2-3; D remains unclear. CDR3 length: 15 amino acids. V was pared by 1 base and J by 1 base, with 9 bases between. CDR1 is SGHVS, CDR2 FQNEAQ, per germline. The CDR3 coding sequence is TGTGCCAGCAGCTTAGATCCGGGCCGCACAGATACGCAGTATTTT. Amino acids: CASSLDPGRTDTQYF.

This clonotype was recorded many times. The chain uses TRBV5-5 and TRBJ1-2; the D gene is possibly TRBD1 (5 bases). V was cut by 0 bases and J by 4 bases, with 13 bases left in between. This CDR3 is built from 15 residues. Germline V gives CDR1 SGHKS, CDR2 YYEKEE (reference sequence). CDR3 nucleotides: TGTGCCAGCAGCTTGGGACTGGGGGTACGCTATGGCTACACCTTC. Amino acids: CASSLGLGVRYGYTF.

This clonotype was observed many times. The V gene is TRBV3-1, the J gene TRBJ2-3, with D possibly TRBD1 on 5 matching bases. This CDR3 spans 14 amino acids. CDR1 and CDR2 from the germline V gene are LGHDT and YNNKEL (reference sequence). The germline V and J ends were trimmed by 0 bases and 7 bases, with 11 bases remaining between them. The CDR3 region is CASSQETGLNTQYF. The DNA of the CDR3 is TGTGCCAGCAGCCAAGAAACAGGTCTGAATACGCAGTATTTT.

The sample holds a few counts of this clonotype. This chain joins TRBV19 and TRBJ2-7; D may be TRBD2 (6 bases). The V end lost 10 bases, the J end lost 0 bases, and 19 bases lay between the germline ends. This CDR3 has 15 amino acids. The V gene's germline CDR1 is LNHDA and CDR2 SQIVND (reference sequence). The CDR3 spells CATRTRDSNSYEQYF. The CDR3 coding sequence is TGTGCCACCCGTACTAGGGACTCAAACTCCTACGAGCAGTACTTC. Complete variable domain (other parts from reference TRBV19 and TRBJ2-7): DGGITQSPKYLFRKEGQNVTLSCEQNLNHDAMYWYRQDPGQGLRLIYYSQIVNDFQKGDIAEGYSVSREKKESFPLTVTSAQKNPTAFYLCATRTRDSNSYEQYFGPGTRLTVT.

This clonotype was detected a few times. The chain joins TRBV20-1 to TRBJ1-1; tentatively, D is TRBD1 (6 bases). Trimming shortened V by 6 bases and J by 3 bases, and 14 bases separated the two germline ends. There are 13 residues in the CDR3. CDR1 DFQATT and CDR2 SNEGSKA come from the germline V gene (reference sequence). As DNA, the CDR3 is TGCAGTGCGCCCACCGCAGGGGACACTGAAGCTTTCTTT. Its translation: CSAPTAGDTEAFF.

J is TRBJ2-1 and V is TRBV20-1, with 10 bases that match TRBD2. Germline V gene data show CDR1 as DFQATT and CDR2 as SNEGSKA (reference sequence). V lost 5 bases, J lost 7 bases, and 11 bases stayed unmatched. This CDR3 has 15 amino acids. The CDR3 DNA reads TGCAGTGCTCACCGCGTAGCGGGAGGTCGAAATGAGCAGTTCTTC. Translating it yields CSAHRVAGGRNEQFF.

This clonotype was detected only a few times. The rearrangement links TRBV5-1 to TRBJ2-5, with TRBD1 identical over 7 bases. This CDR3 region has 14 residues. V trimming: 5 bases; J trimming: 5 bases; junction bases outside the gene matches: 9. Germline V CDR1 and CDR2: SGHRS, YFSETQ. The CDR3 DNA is TGCGCCAGCAGTGGCACAGGGGTCTTGGAGACCCAGTACTTC. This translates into CASSGTGVLETQYF.